These 20 T cell receptor beta chains came from one sample sequenced in a study of shared clonotypes between healthy human individuals. Only in-frame clones appear in the TCRdb table, and some are missing; sequencing was by immunoSEQ multiplex PCR. Of roughly 400,000 clones detected, around 96% appear once; the ten largest clones hold approximately 0.3%. Sequencing input: memory CD8+ T cells sorted from blood. Noted subset: CD45RO+ cells pooled with CCR7-negative TemRA cells. These receptors originate from a man aged 25 to 45 in good health.

In the case of this clone: Other DNA sequences within the sample encode an identical CDR3. The gene calls are TRBV6-5 and TRBJ1-2; TRBD1 matches 8 bases. CDR1 and CDR2 (germline): MNHEY, SVGAGI. V trimming: 6 bases; J trimming: 6 bases; junction bases outside the gene matches: 6. The CDR3 consists of 13 residues. CDR3 protein: CASRPGGRNGYTF. CDR3 DNA sequence: TGTGCCAGCAGGCCAGGGGGCAGAAATGGCTACACCTTC.

The rearrangement joins TRBV28 to TRBJ2-3; 7 bases match TRBD2. V lost 6 bases to trimming and J lost 3 bases; unmatched junction nucleotides: 9. Germline V lookup: CDR1 MDHEN, CDR2 SYDVKM. The CDR3 is made up of 15 amino acids. The CDR3 DNA reads as TGTGCCAGCAGACGGGGAGGCGGGAGAACAGATACGCAGTATTTT. Its protein is CASRRGGGRTDTQYF.

This chain uses TRBV7-8 with TRBJ2-7; D is possibly TRBD2 (7 bases). CDR3 length equals 14 residues. V was shortened by 1 base and J by 6 bases, with 13 bases between the two germline ends. Per germline, CDR1 SGHVS and CDR2 FQNEAQ. The CDR3 nucleotides are TGTGCCAGCAGCTTAGTGGAGCGGGACATCGAGCAGTACTTC. Amino acid sequence: CASSLVERDIEQYF.

The V and J genes are TRBV18 and TRBJ2-5; TRBD1 matches at 9 bases. The CDR3 covers 14 residues. V lost 6 bases and J lost 1; bases outside the gene matches: 3. Germline loops: CDR1 KGHSH, CDR2 LQKENI. This CDR3 is CASSRDRVQETQYF. CDR3 nucleotides: TGTGCCAGCTCCAGGGACAGGGTCCAAGAGACCCAGTACTTC.

The chain is built from TRBV28 and TRBJ1-3; 8 bases match TRBD1. The length of the CDR3 is 17 residues. Per germline, CDR1 MDHEN and CDR2 SYDVKM. With V trimmed by 4 bases and J by 0 bases, 8 bases remained unmatched. CDR3 nucleotides: TGTGCCAGCAGTTGGTTAACAGGGGGTAGCTCTGGAAACACCATATATTTT. It codes for CASSWLTGGSSGNTIYF.

This clone came up once. The chain uses TRBV5-8 and TRBJ2-1; possible D gene TRBD2, 6 bases. V was cut by 2 bases and J by 1 base, with 10 bases left in between. Germline lookup yields CDR1 SGHTS and CDR2 YDEGEE. CDR3 length equals 15 residues. The CDR3 is CASSFKTRSYNEQFF. As DNA, the CDR3 is TGTGCCAGCAGCTTTAAGACTAGGTCCTACAATGAGCAGTTCTTC.

The chain is built from TRBV29-1 and TRBJ1-1, with D possibly being TRBD1 (6 bases). The CDR3 has 16 amino acids. The V gene lost 5 bases and the J gene lost 1 base, with 20 bases spanning the gap. Germline loops: CDR1 SQVTM, CDR2 ANQGSEA. The CDR3: CSVPQNTGTKNTEAFF. The CDR3 DNA follows: TGCAGCGTTCCACAGAATACCGGGACAAAGAACACTGAAGCTTTCTTT.

This clone was seen a single time. The CDR3 DNA follows: TGTGCCAGCACCAAGGGGGGTTCAGGGCATTCACCCCTCCACTTT. It codes for CASTKGGSGHSPLHF. The chain has TRBV7-9 and TRBJ1-6, with D possibly being TRBD1 (6 bases). Trimming cost V 7 bases and J 8 bases, with 18 bases left between them. CDR1 SEHNR and CDR2 FQNEAQ come from the germline V gene (reference sequence). The CDR3 sequence is 15 residues long.

The rearrangement links TRBV28 to TRBJ1-2; D gene ambiguous. This CDR3 contains 14 residues. The germline CDR1 and CDR2 sequences are MDHEN and SYDVKM. The germline V and J ends were trimmed by 5 bases and 1 base, with 11 bases remaining between them. CDR3 in DNA: TGTGCCAGCAGTACCGGGCCGTTTAACTATGGCTACACCTTC. Amino acid sequence: CASSTGPFNYGYTF.

The chain recombines TRBV7-3 with TRBJ2-2, with 7 nucleotides matching TRBD2. This CDR3 region has 14 residues. Germline CDR1 SGHTA, CDR2 FQGTGA. V trimming: 5 bases; J trimming: 7 bases; junction bases outside the gene matches: 7. CDR3 bases: TGTGCCAGCAGCCCCGGACTAGTCGGCGGGGAGCTGTTTTTT. Protein product: CASSPGLVGGELFF.

V gene TRBV29-1 combines with J gene TRBJ2-1; 10 bases align to TRBD2. Germline V CDR1 and CDR2: SQVTM, ANQGSEA. The CDR3 is 14 amino acids. The junction had 6 bases not matched to a gene; V was cut back by 5 bases and J by 5 bases. The CDR3: CSVRGTSVNNEQFF. The CDR3 DNA sequence: TGCAGCGTTAGAGGGACTAGCGTCAACAATGAGCAGTTCTTC.

This chain joins TRBV9 and TRBJ2-4, with 8 bases lining up with TRBD1. CDR1 is SGDLS, CDR2 YYNGEE, per germline. The CDR3 totals 14 residues. Losses at the gene ends were 3 bases for V and 8 bases for J; bases not matched to a gene: 7. The CDR3 region has the DNA TGTGCCAGCAGCGGGGCGACAGGGGCTCACATTCAGTACTTC. Translation gives CASSGATGAHIQYF.

This clone has more than one count but fewer than ten. This rearrangement joins TRBV5-6 to TRBJ1-1; D unclear. Germline CDR1 and CDR2: SGHDT and YYEEEE. V was cut by 0 bases and J by 0 bases, with 9 bases left in between. The CDR3 totals 15 residues. The CDR3 loop is CASSLGGGLNTEAFF. CDR3 nucleotides: TGTGCCAGCAGCTTGGGGGGAGGGCTGAACACTGAAGCTTTCTTT.

With respect to this clone: The sample has other DNA sequences that encode this CDR3 too. This chain uses TRBV18 with TRBJ2-2; D unclear. Germline CDR1 is KGHSH and CDR2 is LQKENI. This CDR3 region has 13 residues. Between the trimmed V and J ends, which lost 1 base and 1 base, there was a span of 1 base. CDR3 residues: CASSPQNTGELFF. CDR3 in DNA: TGTGCCAGCTCACCACAGAACACCGGGGAGCTGTTTTTT.

DNA for the CDR3: TGCGCCAGCTTATCCGTGCGGGGTACAGGGCGGATGGCTAATCAGCCCCAGCATTTT. It codes for CASLSVRGTGRMANQPQHF. The chain recombines TRBV10-1 with TRBJ1-5, with D possibly matching TRBD1 (6 bases). Germline loops: CDR1 WNHNN, CDR2 SYGVQD (reference sequence). The V gene lost 8 bases and the J gene lost 4 bases, with 30 bases spanning the gap. The CDR3 sequence is 19 residues long.

V is TRBV28 and J is TRBJ2-2; 7 nucleotides line up with TRBD1. The CDR3 spans 16 residues. V gave up 7 bases and J gave up 7 bases; unmatched junction bases: 15. Germline CDR1 MDHEN, CDR2 SYDVKM. CDR3 protein: CASNPPDRQGGGELFF. The DNA of the CDR3 is TGTGCCAGCAACCCCCCCGACCGACAGGGCGGCGGGGAGCTGTTTTTT.

The genes are TRBV7-9 and TRBJ1-2; D may be TRBD1 (6 bases). The CDR3 covers 15 residues. V was shortened by 1 base and J by 1 base, with 10 bases between the two germline ends. Per germline, CDR1 SEHNR and CDR2 FQNEAQ (reference sequence). In DNA, the CDR3 is TGTGCCAGCAGCTTAGGGGGACATTTTAACTATGGCTACACCTTC. As protein: CASSLGGHFNYGYTF.

J is TRBJ1-1 and V is TRBV19, with no clear D. The V and J ends lost 10 bases and 3 bases respectively, with 18 bases between them. Germline values: CDR1 LNHDA, CDR2 SQIVND (reference sequence). There are 14 residues in the CDR3. The CDR3 loop is CATTRLRAHTEAFF. CDR3 sequence (DNA): TGTGCCACTACGAGGCTTAGGGCTCACACTGAAGCTTTCTTT.

This clone was detected only once. The DNA of the CDR3 is TGTGCCAGCAGCTTTGGTAGCCAGTTTAATGAAAAACTGTTTTTT. Its translation: CASSFGSQFNEKLFF. This chain links TRBV7-9 with TRBJ1-4; D gene uncertain. The CDR3 sequence is 15 residues long. The V end lost 3 bases, the J end lost 4 bases, and 12 bases lay between the germline ends. Germline V gives CDR1 SEHNR, CDR2 FQNEAQ (reference sequence).

The chain has TRBV10-3 and TRBJ1-2; TRBD1 might be the D (5 bases). V lost 2 bases, J lost 4 bases, and 11 bases lay in between. This CDR3 is built from 14 residues. The germline V gene has CDR1 ENHRY and CDR2 SYGVKD. CDR3 in DNA: TGTGCCATCAGTGAGACACAGGAAATCTATGGCTACACCTTC. Its translation is CAISETQEIYGYTF.